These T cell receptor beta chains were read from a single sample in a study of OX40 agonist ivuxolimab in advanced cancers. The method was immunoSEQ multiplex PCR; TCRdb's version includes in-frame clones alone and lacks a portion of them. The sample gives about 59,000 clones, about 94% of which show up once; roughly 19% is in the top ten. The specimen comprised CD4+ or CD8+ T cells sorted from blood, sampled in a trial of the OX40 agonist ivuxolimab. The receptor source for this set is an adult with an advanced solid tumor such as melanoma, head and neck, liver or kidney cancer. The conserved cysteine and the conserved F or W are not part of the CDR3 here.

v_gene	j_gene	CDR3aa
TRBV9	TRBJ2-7	ASSIGDSPYEQY
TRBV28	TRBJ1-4	ATSPVQTTNEKLF
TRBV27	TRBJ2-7	ASSLSGDAVVREQY
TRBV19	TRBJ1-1	ASSPKRGKTEAF
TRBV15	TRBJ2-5	ATSRDTAQETQY
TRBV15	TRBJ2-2	ATADSSRYTGELF
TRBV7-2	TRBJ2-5	ASSLGLAGETQY
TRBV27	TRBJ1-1	ASSYPGQGATEAF
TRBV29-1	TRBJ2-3	SGWGGLGTDTQY
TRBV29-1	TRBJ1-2	SVVFLVRGQGYGYT
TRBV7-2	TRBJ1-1	ASSYVNTEAF
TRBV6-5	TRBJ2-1	ASRVAGAGNEQF
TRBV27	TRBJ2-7	ASTRLAGGRYEQY
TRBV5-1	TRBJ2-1	ASSFWVAGGKYNEQF
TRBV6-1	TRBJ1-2	ASSLQGTYGYT
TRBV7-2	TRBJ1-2	ASSLTHLYGYT
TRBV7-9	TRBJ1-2	ASGGTAAYGYT
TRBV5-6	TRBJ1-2	ASSLTGSYT
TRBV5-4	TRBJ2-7	ASHLTEREEYGEQY
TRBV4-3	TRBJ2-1	ASSLAGGNEQF
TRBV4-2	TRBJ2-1	ASSLRLAGATSYNEQF
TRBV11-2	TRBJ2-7	ASSEGPSYEQY
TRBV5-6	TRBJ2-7	ASSLLLEYPSEQY
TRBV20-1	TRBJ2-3	SARDWDTQY